The 9 T cell receptor beta chains in this list originate from one sample, sequenced in a study of yellow fever vaccine responses in identical twins. Each CDR3 protein gets one entry after TCRdb re-called the RT-PCR reads with MiXCR. The sample contains 35,000 or so distinct CDR3 sequences, roughly 60% of which appear only once. The specimen comprised T cells from blood (PBMCs), unsorted or a sorted subset (not recorded which), sampled before or after yellow fever vaccination (not recorded which). The receptors derive from a woman aged 18-35 years who received the yellow fever vaccine.

The chain joins TRBV12-3 or TRBV12-4 to TRBJ1-6; D perhaps matches TRBD1 (6 bases). V lost 4 bases, J lost 6 bases, and 10 bases lay in between. CDR3 length: 14 amino acids. The CDR3 DNA is TGTGCCAGCAGTTCCATCAGGGGTAATTCACCCCTCCACTTT. Protein: CASSSIRGNSPLHF.

The table lists this clonotype with a few counts. The rearrangement joins TRBV7-2 to TRBJ2-3; a weak D match, TRBD1 (5 bases). Germline V gene data show CDR1 as SGHTA and CDR2 as FQGNSA. Trimming took off 3 bases at V and 4 bases at J, with 11 bases between the two ends. The CDR3 runs 14 residues. The DNA of the CDR3 is TGTGCCAGCAGCTTCGCGGCAGGGCCAGATACGCAGTATTTT. Its protein is CASSFAAGPDTQYF.

The V call is TRBV20-1, the J call TRBJ2-1, with 11 bases identical to TRBD2. Germline V lookup: CDR1 DFQATT, CDR2 SNEGSKA (reference sequence). The CDR3 length is 15 residues. V dropped 0 bases and J dropped 6; count of bases not matched to a gene: 4. For the CDR3, the DNA is TGCAGTGCTAGAGACCGACTAGCGGGGACCAATGAGCAGTTCTTC. It is translated as CSARDRLAGTNEQFF.

The chain employs TRBV2 and TRBJ2-3, with TRBD2 identical over 11 bases. CDR3 length: 15 residues. V trimming: 5 bases; J trimming: 6 bases; junction bases outside the gene matches: 7. Germline CDR1 reads SNHLY; CDR2 reads FYNNEI. The CDR3: CASSWSTSGVDTQYF. DNA for the CDR3: TGTGCCAGCAGTTGGTCGACTAGCGGGGTTGATACGCAGTATTTT. Combining the CDR3 with reference TRBV2 and TRBJ2-3 gives the whole variable domain EPEVTQTPSHQVTQMGQEVILRCVPISNHLYFYWYRQILGQKVEFLVSFYNNEISEKSEIFDDQFSVERPDGSNFTLKIRSTKLEDSAMYFCASSWSTSGVDTQYFGPGTRLTVL.

The rearrangement links TRBV27 to TRBJ2-5; TRBD2 might be the D (6 bases). The CDR3 has 15 residues. The germline V gene encodes CDR1 MNHEY and CDR2 SMNVEV (reference sequence). The V end lost 2 bases, the J end lost 5 bases, and 15 bases lay between the germline ends. The CDR3, as DNA: TGTGCCAGCAGTTTAGAGCCGGGGGTCTTGGAGACCCAGTACTTC. This encodes CASSLEPGVLETQYF.

This clonotype was counted a few times. The genes are TRBV4-1 and TRBJ2-3; D is undetermined. V shed 2 bases and J shed 4 bases, with 16 bases lying between them. Germline loops: CDR1 MGHRA, CDR2 YSYEKL. The CDR3 is made up of 16 amino acids. The CDR3, as DNA: TGCGCCAGCAGCCAAAAACCCACTATAGAGGCAGATACGCAGTATTTT. It encodes CASSQKPTIEADTQYF.

The chain couples TRBV11-1 to TRBJ2-3; 7 positions agree with TRBD1. The CDR3 loop spans 17 amino acids. The V gene's germline CDR1 is SGHAT and CDR2 FQDESV (reference sequence). J lost 1 base, V lost 3 bases, and 10 bases had no gene match. The CDR3 region is CASSFPTQGYGTDTQYF. In nucleotides, the CDR3 is TGTGCCAGCAGCTTCCCGACACAGGGGTACGGCACAGATACGCAGTATTTT. The full variable domain, completed using reference TRBV11-1 and TRBJ2-3, is EAEVAQSPRYKITEKSQAVAFWCDPISGHATLYWYRQILGQGPELLVQFQDESVVDDSQLPKDRFSAERLKGVDSTLKIQPAELGDSAMYLCASSFPTQGYGTDTQYFGPGTRLTVL.

The chain uses TRBV5-1 and TRBJ1-1; D is unclear. This CDR3 is 15 amino acids long. V was clipped by 0 bases and J by 7 bases, with 16 bases between them. Germline V CDR1 and CDR2: SGHRS, YFSETQ. DNA of the CDR3: TGCGCCAGCAGCTTGGATGGCAGCCCCAGAGGTGAAGCTTTCTTT. This gives the protein CASSLDGSPRGEAFF.

The J gene is TRBJ2-1, the V gene TRBV28; unclear D gene. This CDR3 region has 11 residues. V was cut by 6 bases and J by 10 bases, with 10 bases left in between. Germline CDR1 reads MDHEN; CDR2 reads SYDVKM. The CDR3 loop is CASRIDREQFF. The CDR3 DNA reads TGTGCCAGCAGAATAGACCGGGAGCAGTTCTTC.